This TCR beta chain was sequenced for a study of cytomegalovirus exposure and HLA in healthy donors. The PCR used 60 Vbeta and 13 Jbeta primers. Study processing details: About 83 million unique TCR beta chains, 9 million to 14 million shared, were counted in a later analysis. Only in-frame clones appear in the TCRdb table, and some are missing; sequencing was by immunoSEQ multiplex PCR. The D gene and trimming were derived from the DNA, and the V and J assignments and clone size from that table. The sample holds just under 70,000 clones, more than 80% seen once. Donors consisted of healthy bone marrow donors. Overall study results and limits: Previous analysis showed most TCR beta V segments were productive about 87% or about 30% of the time. HLA restriction was apparent for most CMV-associated TCR beta chains in a later analysis.

The ends lost 2 bases at V and 2 bases at J; junction bases unmatched: 4. CDR3 length: 16 residues. Per germline, CDR1 SGHRS and CDR2 YFSETQ. Comment on this clone: The antigen remains undetermined.

The genes are TRBV5-1 and TRBJ2-1, with 10 bases that match TRBD2. Sequences were obtained from PBMCs. This TCR was recovered from a human donor in good health. This CDR3 is CASSFGSGGAYNEQFF. CDR3 sequence (DNA): TGCGCCAGCAGCTTCGGGAGCGGGGGGGCCTACAATGAGCAGTTCTTC.